The next 13 T cell receptor beta chains were all read from a single sample in a study of T cell repertoires in cytomegalovirus infection. TCRdb passed the reads through MiXCR, listing each CDR3 protein once. Of about 490,000 distinct CDR3 sequences listed, 10% to 12% were seen once; the top ten hold about a tenth. The specimen sequenced was PBMCs. Source of these receptors: a human donor in good health (CMV status not recorded). Some clones in this sample may be carry-over from other donors' samples.

Notes on this clonotype: This may come from a read error, since a much larger clone is one base off. Without the conserved terminal phenylalanine or tryptophan, this CDR3 likely stems from a read error. J is TRBJ1-2 and V is TRBV19; D is unresolved. The V gene lost 7 bases and the J gene lost 7 bases, with 13 bases spanning the gap. The CDR3 runs 12 residues. The germline V gene has CDR1 LNHDA and CDR2 SQIVND (reference sequence). The CDR3 reads CASNVGSSGYTY. CDR3 coding DNA: TGTGCCAGTAATGTGGGGTCGAGTGGCTACACCTAC.

This chain joins TRBV3-1 and TRBJ1-2; D is possibly TRBD1 (6 bases). Germline-derived CDR1 and CDR2 are LGHDT and YNNKEL (reference sequence). The CDR3 totals 15 residues. V lost 2 bases and J lost 2, with 12 bases in between. Here the CDR3 reads CASSQIHTGNYGYTF. The CDR3 DNA reads as TGTGCCAGCAGCCAAATACATACAGGGAACTATGGCTACACCTTC.

The sample holds a few counts of this clonotype. This chain links TRBV24-1 with TRBJ2-1, with D possibly matching TRBD2 (6 bases). V shed 7 bases and J shed 8 bases, with 17 bases lying between them. This CDR3 contains 14 residues. CDR1 and CDR2 (germline): KGHDR, SFDVKD. Written as DNA, the CDR3 is TGTGCCACCAGATCGAGCGGGCAGGGCGATGAGCAGTTCTTC. Its protein is CATRSSGQGDEQFF.

This clonotype was seen a handful of times. The rearrangement uses TRBV28 and TRBJ1-4; D not resolved. Trimming removed 3 bases at V and 4 bases at J, with 6 bases between. The CDR3 is 13 amino acids. Germline CDR1 and CDR2: MDHEN and SYDVKM. The CDR3 nucleotides are TGTGCCAGCAGTTTTATCAGTAATGAAAAACTGTTTTTT. This sequence encodes CASSFISNEKLFF.

This chain links TRBV13 with TRBJ2-1; 9 nucleotides line up with TRBD2. The CDR3 is 16 residues long. CDR1 is PRHDT, CDR2 FYEKMQ, per germline (reference sequence). The junction had 7 bases not matched to a gene; V was cut back by 0 bases and J by 7 bases. The CDR3 DNA follows: TGTGCCAGCAGCTTAGGGTCGCGGGGGGGCGGAAATGAGCAGTTCTTC. This translates into CASSLGSRGGGNEQFF.

This clonotype was counted many times. The chain employs TRBV7-9 and TRBJ2-5; maybe TRBD1 (5 bases). V lost 3 bases and J 2 bases, leaving 13 bases between the germline ends. The CDR3 runs 15 residues. Germline CDR1 SEHNR, CDR2 FQNEAQ (reference sequence). The CDR3 sequence: CASSLKGVRQETQYF. The CDR3 DNA reads TGTGCCAGCAGCTTGAAAGGGGTTCGGCAAGAGACCCAGTACTTC.

This chain joins TRBV6-5 and TRBJ1-1; the D is unclear. The germline gives CDR1 MNHEY, CDR2 SVGAGI. The CDR3 length is 14 residues. Trimming took 0 bases from V and 6 from J, leaving 11 bases between them. The CDR3 spells CASSYSTGRAEAFF. The CDR3 DNA sequence: TGTGCCAGCAGTTACTCGACCGGTCGGGCTGAAGCTTTCTTT.

This sequence joins TRBV5-4 and TRBJ1-1; D call uncertain. CDR3 size: 15 residues. Germline loops: CDR1 SGHNT, CDR2 YYREEE (reference sequence). Trimming took off 0 bases at V and 3 bases at J, with 12 bases between the two ends. In DNA, the CDR3 is TGTGCCAGCAGCTTGGACCGAGCCCGATACACTGAAGCTTTCTTT. The encoded protein is CASSLDRARYTEAFF.

At least ten counts were recorded for this clonotype. The J gene is TRBJ2-5, the V gene TRBV2; 12 positions agree with TRBD2. The CDR3 spans 15 residues. V lost 4 bases, J lost 5 bases, and 5 bases stayed unmatched. In germline, CDR1 is SNHLY, CDR2 FYNNEI. The CDR3 DNA follows: TGTGCCAGCAGTGTGACTAGCGGGGGCCGCGAGACCCAGTACTTC. Amino acids: CASSVTSGGRETQYF.

This clonotype was detected once. The rearrangement joins TRBV5-1 to TRBJ2-5; D gene unclear. CDR3 length: 15 residues. In germline, CDR1 is SGHRS, CDR2 YFSETQ. Trimming removed 2 bases at V and 2 bases at J, with 13 bases between. CDR3 in amino acids: CASSFTRTVQETQYF. The DNA for the CDR3 is TGCGCCAGCAGCTTCACTCGGACGGTTCAAGAGACCCAGTACTTC.

This clonotype was picked up many times. The chain combines TRBV7-8 with TRBJ2-1; D gene unclear. The CDR3 extends over 14 amino acids. Per germline, CDR1 SGHVS and CDR2 FQNEAQ. V was shortened by 5 bases and J by 2 bases, with 10 bases between the two germline ends. CDR3 DNA: TGTGCCAGCAGCCCCCGCTCAACCTACAATGAGCAGTTCTTC. This encodes CASSPRSTYNEQFF.

This clonotype was observed many times. The chain couples TRBV11-2 to TRBJ1-1, with D perhaps TRBD1 (6 bases). CDR3 length: 13 amino acids. Germline lookup yields CDR1 SGHAT and CDR2 FQNNGV. Trimming took 3 bases from V and 7 from J, leaving 12 bases between them. CDR3 sequence reads: CASSLTWGHEAFF. The CDR3 DNA follows: TGTGCCAGCAGCTTGACGTGGGGGCATGAAGCTTTCTTT.

This clonotype was picked up a small number of times. The rearrangement joins TRBV28 to TRBJ1-1, with D perhaps TRBD1 (6 bases). The germline gives CDR1 MDHEN, CDR2 SYDVKM. The CDR3 totals 16 residues. V was pared by 3 bases and J by 1 base, with 15 bases between. The chain's CDR3 is CASSLGGADENTEAFF. In DNA, the CDR3 is TGTGCCAGCAGTTTGGGGGGCGCGGATGAGAACACTGAAGCTTTCTTT.